Presented here are 31 T cell receptor beta chains from one specimen sequenced in a study of shared clonotypes between healthy human individuals. Sequencing used immunoSEQ multiplex PCR; TCRdb keeps in-frame clones, though not all of them. The sample consists of about 1.1 million clones, approximately 80% of them appearing once. The specimen sequenced was memory CD4+ T cells from PBMCs. Subset specified: CD45RA-negative fraction. The source is a man between 18 and 29 years old in good health. Some clones in this sample may be carry-over from other donors' samples.

The rearrangement joins TRBV6-5 to TRBJ1-1; the D gene is possibly TRBD1 (5 bases). The CDR3 loop spans 15 amino acids. Germline V gene data show CDR1 as MNHEY and CDR2 as SVGAGI. Trimming cost V 2 bases and J 1 base, with 11 bases left between them. Written as DNA, the CDR3 is TGTGCCAGCAGTTACCCGGGACGACCGAACACTGAAGCTTTCTTT. It specifies CASSYPGRPNTEAFF.

V gene TRBV28 combines with J gene TRBJ2-1; possible D gene TRBD2, 6 bases. CDR1 and CDR2 (germline): MDHEN, SYDVKM. V was trimmed by 5 bases and J by 7 bases, leaving 21 bases between them. The length of the CDR3 is 16 residues. The DNA for the CDR3 is TGTGCCAGCAGTCTCCCCGCGGGGAGCGAGAGGAATGAGCAGTTCTTC. Amino acids: CASSLPAGSERNEQFF. The full variable domain, its missing parts supplied by reference TRBV28 and TRBJ2-1, is DVKVTQSSRYLVKRTGEKVFLECVQDMDHENMFWYRQDPGLGLRLIYFSYDVKMKEKGDIPEGYSVSREKKERFSLILESASTNQTSMYLCASSLPAGSERNEQFFGPGTRLTVL.

This chain links TRBV7-9 with TRBJ1-3; a possible D gene is TRBD1 (6 bases). CDR1 is SEHNR, CDR2 FQNEAQ, per germline (reference sequence). This CDR3 contains 15 residues. V gave up 3 bases and J gave up 3 bases, with 12 bases separating them. In nucleotides, the CDR3 is TGTGCCAGCAGCTTGAGGGGGTATGGTGGAAACACCATATATTTT. Translation: CASSLRGYGGNTIYF. Filled out from reference TRBV7-9 and TRBJ1-3, the complete variable domain reads DTGVSQNPRHKITKRGQNVTFRCDPISEHNRLYWYRQTLGQGPEFLTYFQNEAQLEKSRLLSDRFSAERPKGSFSTLEIQRTEQGDSAMYLCASSLRGYGGNTIYFGEGSWLTVV.

This chain uses TRBV5-1 with TRBJ2-7, with 7 bases aligning to TRBD1. The V gene end was trimmed by 4 bases and the J gene end by 3 bases; junction bases not matched to a gene: 7. Germline CDR1 is SGHRS and CDR2 is YFSETQ. The CDR3 totals 14 residues. The chain's CDR3 is CASSDRTGHYEQYF. CDR3 nucleotide sequence: TGCGCCAGCAGCGACCGGACAGGCCACTACGAGCAGTACTTC. Looking up the rest from reference TRBV5-1 and TRBJ2-7 gives the full variable domain: KAGVTQTPRYLIKTRGQQVTLSCSPISGHRSVSWYQQTPGQGLQFLFEYFSETQRNKGNFPGRFSGRQFSNSRSEMNVSTLELGDSALYLCASSDRTGHYEQYFGPGTRLTVT.

This sequence joins TRBV28 and TRBJ1-2, with 10 bases that match TRBD1. The CDR3 covers 15 residues. Germline lookup yields CDR1 MDHEN and CDR2 SYDVKM. V gave up 6 bases and J gave up 8 bases; unmatched junction bases: 12. DNA of the CDR3: TGTGCCAGCAGGTCTGAGGGACAGGGGTCTGGGGGCTACACCTTC. Protein sequence: CASRSEGQGSGGYTF.

The gene calls are TRBV9 and TRBJ1-3, with 7 bases aligning to TRBD1. Looked up from germline, CDR1 is SGDLS and CDR2 is YYNGEE. J lost 3 bases, V lost 5 bases, and 8 bases had no gene match. The CDR3 runs 15 residues. CDR3 sequence (DNA): TGTGCCAGCAGTGCAGAGGGGGCCTTTGGAAACACCATATATTTT. Residues: CASSAEGAFGNTIYF.

The genes are TRBV15 and TRBJ2-5, with 7 bases matching TRBD1. Trimming removed 1 base from V and 5 bases from J; junction bases left unmatched: 4. There are 14 residues in the CDR3. Germline V lookup: CDR1 LNHNV, CDR2 YYDKDF (reference sequence). The CDR3 sequence: CATSRVGGGETQYF. DNA of the CDR3: TGTGCCACCAGCAGAGTAGGGGGCGGGGAGACCCAGTACTTC. Using reference TRBV15 and TRBJ2-5 for the parts outside the CDR3, the full variable domain is DAMVIQNPRYQVTQFGKPVTLSCSQTLNHNVMYWYQQKSSQAPKLLFHYYDKDFNNEADTPDNFQSRRPNTSFCFLDIRSPGLGDTAMYLCATSRVGGGETQYFGPGTRLLVL.

This clone was detected only once. The sample holds other DNA sequences that translate to the same CDR3. This chain joins TRBV7-2 and TRBJ1-5, with D maybe TRBD1 (6 bases). Germline lookup yields CDR1 SGHTA and CDR2 FQGNSA. CDR3 size: 14 residues. Trimming removed 3 bases at V and 4 bases at J, with 10 bases between. CDR3 residues: CASSLGTSNQPQHF. The CDR3 DNA reads TGTGCCAGCAGCTTGGGGACATCGAATCAGCCCCAGCATTTT.

This rearrangement joins TRBV29-1 to TRBJ1-2, with 7 bases that match TRBD1. The J segment lost 5 bases and the V segment lost 7 bases, leaving 10 bases of the junction unmatched. Germline CDR1 SQVTM, CDR2 ANQGSEA. The CDR3 is made up of 13 amino acids. The CDR3 loop is CSALGTAPYGYTF. For the CDR3, the DNA is TGCAGCGCCCTCGGGACAGCCCCTTATGGCTACACCTTC.

With respect to this clone: This sequence may be a read error, since a much larger clone differs from it by one base. The V gene is TRBV14, the J gene TRBJ1-2, with 7 bases aligning to TRBD1. Germline CDR1 reads SGHDN; CDR2 reads FVKESK. The CDR3 is 12 residues long. With 6 bases clipped from V and 4 bases from J, the junction kept 2 bases outside the gene matches. The CDR3 here is CASSDRAYGYTF. The CDR3 region has the DNA TGTGCCAGCAGTGACAGGGCCTATGGCTACACCTTC.

A note on this clone: A much larger clone is a single base away; this may be a read error. The chain joins TRBV6-1 to TRBJ2-7; possibly TRBD1 or TRBD2 for D (5 bases each). The germline gives CDR1 MNHNS, CDR2 SASEGT. The germline V and J ends were trimmed by 0 bases and 5 bases, with 8 bases remaining between them. The CDR3 is 13 amino acids. CDR3 in amino acids: CASSEARGDEQYF. The CDR3 DNA sequence: TGTGCCAGCAGTGAAGCGCGAGGGGACGAGCAGTACTTC.

The chain joins TRBV29-1 to TRBJ2-3; D assignment may be TRBD1 or TRBD2 (5 bases each). With 3 bases removed from V and 7 bases from J, the gap between germline ends came to 14 bases. The germline V gene has CDR1 SQVTM and CDR2 ANQGSEA. The CDR3 sequence is 13 residues long. Here the CDR3 reads CSVDGASPYTQYF. The CDR3 bases are TGCAGCGTTGACGGGGCTAGCCCATATACGCAGTATTTT.

The chain is built from TRBV11-2 and TRBJ1-5; no definite D call. V was clipped by 4 bases and J by 5 bases, with 9 bases between them. The CDR3 contains 13 residues. Germline V gene sequence: CDR1 SGHAT, CDR2 FQNNGV. CDR3 sequence reads: CASSSGPYQPQHF. As DNA, the CDR3 is TGTGCCAGCAGCTCCGGACCCTATCAGCCCCAGCATTTT.

This clone has only a few counts. This sequence joins TRBV30 and TRBJ1-1; D gene uncertain. From germline, CDR1 is GTSNPN and CDR2 SVGIG (reference sequence). This CDR3 contains 14 residues. V was cut by 2 bases and J by 0 bases, with 10 bases left in between. CDR3 sequence: CAWSRSDLNTEAFF. The CDR3 region has the DNA TGTGCCTGGAGTAGGTCGGACCTGAACACTGAAGCTTTCTTT.

This clone was recorded a few times. The genes are TRBV9 and TRBJ1-4; TRBD1 matches at 9 bases. V shed 3 bases, J shed 6 bases, and the junction held 3 bases outside the gene matches. This CDR3 region has 14 residues. CDR1 and CDR2 (germline): SGDLS, YYNGEE. The CDR3 sequence is CASSADRGDEKLFF. DNA for the CDR3: TGTGCCAGCAGCGCAGACAGGGGGGATGAAAAACTGTTTTTT.

The chain uses TRBV7-8 and TRBJ1-5, with D hard to call. CDR1 is SGHVS and CDR2 is FQNEAQ in the germline V gene. Trimming removed 1 base from V and 4 bases from J, with 8 bases in between. CDR3 length: 14 amino acids. The chain's CDR3 is CASSLVGVNQPQHF. DNA of the CDR3: TGTGCCAGCAGCTTAGTCGGGGTTAATCAGCCCCAGCATTTT.

The CDR3 region has the DNA TGTGCCACCATCTCGGACGTCGGTAGATCCTATGGCTACACCTTC. Translation: CATISDVGRSYGYTF. The chain has TRBV28 and TRBJ1-2; D remains ambiguous. The CDR3 covers 15 residues. CDR1 MDHEN and CDR2 SYDVKM come from the germline V gene. With 10 bases removed from V and 4 bases from J, the gap between germline ends came to 22 bases.

J is TRBJ2-7 and V is TRBV5-4; the D gene is possibly TRBD2 (6 bases). Germline CDR1 SGHNT, CDR2 YYREEE (reference sequence). Between the trimmed V and J ends, which lost 6 bases and 5 bases, there was a span of 24 bases. CDR3 length: 16 residues. The CDR3 sequence is CASNSGIGAGQDEQYF. The CDR3 nucleotides read TGTGCCAGCAACTCAGGGATCGGAGCGGGTCAAGACGAGCAGTACTTC.

V gene TRBV27 combines with J gene TRBJ2-7; 8 nucleotides align to TRBD1. This CDR3 has 15 amino acids. J was trimmed by 3 bases and V by 1 base; bases with no gene match: 5. Germline CDR1 and CDR2: MNHEY and SMNVEV (reference sequence). CDR3: CASSLFGTGYYEQYF. The DNA for the CDR3 is TGTGCCAGCAGTTTATTCGGGACAGGTTACTACGAGCAGTACTTC.

V and J are TRBV19 and TRBJ1-5, with 8 bases lining up with TRBD1. Losses at the gene ends were 6 bases for V and 4 bases for J; bases not matched to a gene: 11. This CDR3 has 16 amino acids. The germline CDR1 and CDR2 sequences are LNHDA and SQIVND (reference sequence). The CDR3 sequence: CASRRGDRRGNQPQHF. The CDR3 DNA reads as TGTGCCAGTAGAAGGGGGGACAGGCGAGGGAATCAGCCCCAGCATTTT.

This chain uses TRBV5-1 with TRBJ2-7; 8 bases fit TRBD1. Trimming removed 2 bases from V and 6 bases from J; junction bases left unmatched: 10. Germline V gene sequence: CDR1 SGHRS, CDR2 YFSETQ. The CDR3 spans 15 residues. CDR3 in amino acids: CASSLGSSGGGEQYF. The CDR3 coding sequence is TGCGCCAGCAGCTTAGGAAGCTCAGGGGGCGGCGAGCAGTACTTC.

This clone appeared once. The J gene is TRBJ1-3, the V gene TRBV27, with D unresolved. Trimming shortened V by 2 bases and J by 0 bases, and 8 bases separated the two germline ends. There are 15 residues in the CDR3. From germline, CDR1 is MNHEY and CDR2 SMNVEV (reference sequence). DNA of the CDR3: TGTGCCAGCAGTTTAAGAGGGTTCTCTGGAAACACCATATATTTT. It yields the protein CASSLRGFSGNTIYF.

The CDR3 region is CASRKGQGFDEQFF. CDR3 nucleotides: TGTGCCAGCAGGAAAGGCCAGGGGTTCGATGAGCAGTTCTTC. The rearrangement links TRBV7-3 to TRBJ2-1; weak D call: TRBD1 (6 bases). The germline V gene has CDR1 SGHTA and CDR2 FQGTGA. The CDR3 is made up of 14 amino acids. The V end was cut by 6 bases, the J end by 8 bases, with 17 bases between.

The count of this clone is one. The chain employs TRBV29-1 and TRBJ2-1; 8 bases line up with TRBD1. The CDR3 consists of 15 residues. The germline V gene encodes CDR1 SQVTM and CDR2 ANQGSEA. With 4 bases clipped from V and 8 bases from J, the junction kept 13 bases outside the gene matches. CDR3 nucleotides: TGCAGCGTTGGACAGGGGAGAGGGGTAGGAGATGAGCAGTTCTTC. Its protein is CSVGQGRGVGDEQFF.

A word on this clone: This specimen includes other DNA sequences encoding the same CDR3. The chain couples TRBV7-9 to TRBJ1-5, with 7 nucleotides matching TRBD1. This CDR3 contains 14 residues. The V and J ends lost 5 bases and 2 bases, in that order; junction bases with no gene match: 3. Germline V gene lookup returns CDR1 SEHNR and CDR2 FQNEAQ (reference sequence). Here the CDR3 DNA reads TGTGCCAGCAGCCGACAGGGTGGCAATCAGCCCCAGCATTTT. It is translated as CASSRQGGNQPQHF.

The chain employs TRBV29-1 and TRBJ1-1; D is unclear. The germline gives CDR1 SQVTM, CDR2 ANQGSEA. V lost 5 bases and J lost 0, with 7 bases in between. The CDR3 runs 12 residues. DNA for the CDR3: TGCAGCGTTTCGTTCATGAACACTGAAGCTTTCTTT. As protein: CSVSFMNTEAFF.

This CDR3 is CASSRDEAASFWGEQFF. CDR3 nucleotides: TGCGCCAGCAGCCGGGATGAGGCTGCCTCCTTTTGGGGTGAGCAGTTCTTC. The V and J genes are TRBV4-1 and TRBJ2-1; the D is unclear. CDR1 and CDR2 from the germline V gene are MGHRA and YSYEKL. V dropped 4 bases and J dropped 9 bases, with 25 bases sitting between them. The CDR3 length is 17 residues.

The chain has TRBV2 and TRBJ2-1; D is perhaps TRBD2 (6 bases). Per the germline V gene, CDR1 is SNHLY and CDR2 is FYNNEI. The CDR3 contains 13 residues. V lost 7 bases and J lost 6, with 13 bases in between. DNA of the CDR3: TGTGCCAGCAATTTGCCGGGAGTCAATGAGCAGTTCTTC. Translation: CASNLPGVNEQFF.

The chain employs TRBV6-5 and TRBJ1-5; unclear D gene. Germline values: CDR1 MNHEY, CDR2 SVGAGI. The CDR3 contains 14 residues. The V gene lost 0 bases and the J gene lost 2 bases, with 5 bases spanning the gap. This chain's CDR3 is CASSYSDRNQPQHF. As DNA, the CDR3 is TGTGCCAGCAGTTACTCGGATCGCAATCAGCCCCAGCATTTT.

Notes on this clone: One junction end disagrees with the germline gene, perhaps due to a read error. The CDR3 loop is CASTYLAGVVYEQYF. The CDR3, as DNA: TGTGCCAGCACTTACCTAGCGGGAGTCGTCTACGAGCAGTACTTC. V usage is TRBV6-6 and J usage is TRBJ2-7; 10 bases map to TRBD2. The germline V gene has CDR1 MNHNY and CDR2 SVGAGI (reference sequence). The length of the CDR3 is 15 residues.

J is TRBJ2-1 and V is TRBV4-1; D gene uncertain. Trimming left V 2 bases short and J 7 bases short, with 12 bases between. The CDR3 covers 14 residues. Germline V CDR1 and CDR2: MGHRA, YSYEKL. CDR3 sequence (DNA): TGCGCCAGCAGCCAATCTCCGGTAATGAATGAGCAGTTCTTC. Residues: CASSQSPVMNEQFF.